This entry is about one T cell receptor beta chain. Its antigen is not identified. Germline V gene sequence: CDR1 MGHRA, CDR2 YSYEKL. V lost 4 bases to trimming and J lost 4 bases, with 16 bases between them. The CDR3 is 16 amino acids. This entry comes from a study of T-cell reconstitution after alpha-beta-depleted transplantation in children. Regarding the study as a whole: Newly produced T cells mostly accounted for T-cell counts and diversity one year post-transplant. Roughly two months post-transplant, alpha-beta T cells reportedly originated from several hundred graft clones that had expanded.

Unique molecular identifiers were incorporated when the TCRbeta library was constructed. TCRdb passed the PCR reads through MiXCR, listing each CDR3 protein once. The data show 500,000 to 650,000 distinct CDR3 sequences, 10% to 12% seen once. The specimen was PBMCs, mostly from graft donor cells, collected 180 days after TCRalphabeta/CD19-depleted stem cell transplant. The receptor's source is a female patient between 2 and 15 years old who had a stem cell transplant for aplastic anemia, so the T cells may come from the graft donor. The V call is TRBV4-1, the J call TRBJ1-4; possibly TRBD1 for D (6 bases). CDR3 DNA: TGCGCCAGCAGCCGCACAGACAGGAAATTTAATGAAAAACTGTTTTTT. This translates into CASSRTDRKFNEKLFF.